The present T cell receptor beta chain was sequenced within a study of T-cell memory formation after mild COVID-19. The authors produced TCR alpha and TCR beta cDNA libraries with sample barcodes and UMIs by 5'RACE using constant-segment primers. TCRdb reprocessed the 5' RACE reads with MiXCR, giving one entry per CDR3 protein. This sample has 260,000 or so distinct CDR3 sequences, with around 15% found just once. This clonotype has just a few counts. V was cut by 0 bases and J by 3 bases, with 16 bases left in between. The CDR3 loop spans 17 amino acids. Per germline, CDR1 LGHNA and CDR2 YSLEER. The gene calls are TRBV4-3 and TRBJ2-3; D is possibly TRBD2 (5 bases). This TCR was sampled from a man between 18 and 29 years old who had mild COVID-19 (a few samples of this study predate the infection). Cell type and time point are not known. Sequencing was performed on PBMCs or a T cell subset sorted from them (not recorded which). This CDR3 is CASSQERAGIGTDTQYF. Written as DNA, the CDR3 is TGCGCCAGCAGCCAAGAGAGGGCCGGTATTGGGACAGATACGCAGTATTTT.